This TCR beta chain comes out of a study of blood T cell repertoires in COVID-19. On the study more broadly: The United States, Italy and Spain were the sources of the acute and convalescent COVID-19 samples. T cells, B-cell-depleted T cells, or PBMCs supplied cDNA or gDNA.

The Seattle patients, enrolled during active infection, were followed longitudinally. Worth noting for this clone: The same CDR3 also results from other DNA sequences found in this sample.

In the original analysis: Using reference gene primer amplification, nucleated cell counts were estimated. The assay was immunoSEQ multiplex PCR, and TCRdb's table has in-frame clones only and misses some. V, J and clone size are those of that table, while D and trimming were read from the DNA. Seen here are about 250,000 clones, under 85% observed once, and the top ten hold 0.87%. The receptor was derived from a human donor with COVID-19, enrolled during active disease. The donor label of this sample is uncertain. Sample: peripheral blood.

CDR3 sequence: CASSIDGATNEKLFF. For the CDR3, the DNA is TGTGCCAGTAGTATAGACGGTGCAACTAATGAAAAACTGTTTTTT. The J gene is TRBJ1-4, the V gene TRBV19; D gene ambiguous. The CDR3 loop spans 15 amino acids. Germline lookup yields CDR1 LNHDA and CDR2 SQIVND (reference sequence). The germline V and J ends were trimmed by 0 bases and 0 bases, with 5 bases remaining between them.